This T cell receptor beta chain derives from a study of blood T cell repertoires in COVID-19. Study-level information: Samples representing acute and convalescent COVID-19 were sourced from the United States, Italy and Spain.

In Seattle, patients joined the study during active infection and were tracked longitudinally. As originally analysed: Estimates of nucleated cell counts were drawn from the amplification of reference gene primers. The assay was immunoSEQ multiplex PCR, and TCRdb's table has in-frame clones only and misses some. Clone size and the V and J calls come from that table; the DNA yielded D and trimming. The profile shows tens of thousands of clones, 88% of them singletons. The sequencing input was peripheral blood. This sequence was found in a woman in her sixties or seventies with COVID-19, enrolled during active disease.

CDR3: CASSKGGTGTNSYEQYF. In DNA, the CDR3 is TGTGCCAGCAGCAAAGGGGGGACAGGGACGAACTCCTACGAGCAGTACTTC. The V call is TRBV21-1, the J call TRBJ2-7; the table's D call TRBD1 went unverified against the DNA. TRBV21-1 is noted as a pseudogene. The CDR3 is 17 amino acids.